The T cell receptor (beta chain) described here comes from a study of blood T cell repertoires in COVID-19. About the research overall: Donors in the United States, Italy and Spain gave samples during acute or convalescent COVID-19. In each case, the material was cDNA or gDNA derived from T cells, B-cell-depleted T cells, or PBMCs.

In the original workflow: Reference gene primer amplification gave nucleated cell count estimates. TCRdb's copy holds only in-frame clones and misses some; the assay was immunoSEQ multiplex PCR. That table gives V, J and clone size, and the DNA gave D and trimming. The sample holds roughly 97,000 clones; roughly four fifths are singletons and the top ten take around 4.8%. The sequence was obtained from a man between 60 and 70 years old with acute or convalescent COVID-19. Sequenced material: peripheral blood.

The CDR3 bases are TGTGCCAGCTCACCACGGAGCGGCCGGTACACAGATACGCAGTATTTT. It is translated as CASSPRSGRYTDTQYF. The chain has TRBV18 and TRBJ2-3; D is possibly TRBD2 (5 bases). Trimming left V 1 base short and J 2 bases short, with 13 bases between. The CDR3 contains 16 residues. Germline values: CDR1 KGHSH, CDR2 LQKENI.